The next 15 T cell receptor beta chains were all read from a single sample in a study of blood T cell repertoires in COVID-19 (dated by TCRdb to 2019 to 2021). The method behind the library was the immunoSEQ multiplex PCR assay. In its TCRdb copy, this immuneACCESS table keeps in-frame sequences only and misses some clones. Where compared with another copy, unresolved V genes explain less than half of these, and the others have no known cause. This sample lists roughly 200,000 clones; roughly 90% were detected once. Clones ranked in the top ten supply around 0.53% of the sample. Source material: peripheral blood. These TCRs come from a man aged 45 to 65 with acute or convalescent COVID-19.

The count of this clone is one. This rearrangement joins TRBV7-2 to TRBJ2-5; possibly TRBD2 for D (5 bases). The CDR3 sequence is 15 residues long. Germline V lookup: CDR1 SGHTA, CDR2 FQGNSA. Trimming stripped 1 base from V and 1 base from J, with 10 bases between. The DNA of the CDR3 is TGTGCCAGCAGCTTAGATAGGACTTCCCAAGAGACCCAGTACTTC. This translates into CASSLDRTSQETQYF.

This chain joins TRBV3-1 (or the pseudogene TRBV3-2) and TRBJ2-3; D may be TRBD2 (5 bases). The length of the CDR3 is 16 residues. Germline V gene sequence: CDR1 LGHDT, CDR2 YNNKEL (reference sequence). V was trimmed by 0 bases and J by 0 bases, leaving 10 bases between them. The chain's CDR3 is CASSQESGTSTDTQYF. The CDR3 DNA reads TGTGCCAGCAGCCAAGAAAGCGGAACTAGCACAGATACGCAGTATTTT.

The chain recombines TRBV19 with TRBJ2-7; 12 bases agree with TRBD2. Trimming cost V 4 bases and J 1 base; bases outside gene matches: 8. This CDR3 has 17 amino acids. The germline gives CDR1 LNHDA, CDR2 SQIVND (reference sequence). CDR3 in DNA: TGTGCCAGTAGTACCGCAGTCGGACTAGCGGGATCCTACGAGCAGTACTTC. Translation gives CASSTAVGLAGSYEQYF. The whole variable domain, remainder taken from reference TRBV19 and TRBJ2-7, is DGGITQSPKYLFRKEGQNVTLSCEQNLNHDAMYWYRQDPGQGLRLIYYSQIVNDFQKGDIAEGYSVSREKKESFPLTVTSAQKNPTAFYLCASSTAVGLAGSYEQYFGPGTRLTVT.

A single count supports this clone. The chain recombines TRBV5-1 with TRBJ2-3, with 10 bases that match TRBD2. The CDR3 extends over 16 amino acids. Trimming took 0 bases from V and 6 from J; bases not matched to a gene: 7. The V gene's germline CDR1 is SGHRS and CDR2 YFSETQ. The CDR3 region has the DNA TGCGCCAGCAGCTTGGGTCTAGCGGGGGTTTCGGATACGCAGTATTTT. This encodes CASSLGLAGVSDTQYF.

This sequence joins TRBV29-1 and TRBJ2-1; TRBD2 agrees at 10 bases. Germline loops: CDR1 SQVTM, CDR2 ANQGSEA. The CDR3 loop spans 18 amino acids. The V gene end was trimmed by 6 bases and the J gene end by 2 bases; junction bases not matched to a gene: 16. For the CDR3, the DNA is TGCAGCGTGGCGTTATTGGATAGCGGGGGGTCCACCTACAATGAGCAGTTCTTC. Residues: CSVALLDSGGSTYNEQFF.

V is TRBV3-1 (or the pseudogene TRBV3-2) and J is TRBJ2-1, with D tentatively TRBD1 (5 bases). Germline CDR1 LGHDT, CDR2 YNNKEL (reference sequence). Trimming removed 4 bases from V and 5 bases from J, with 12 bases in between. This CDR3 contains 14 residues. This CDR3 is CASSRATANNEQFF. CDR3 nucleotide sequence: TGTGCCAGCAGCCGTGCGACAGCAAACAATGAGCAGTTCTTC.

The CDR3 is CASSLAPERLPQTYF. CDR3 nucleotide sequence: TGCGCCAGCAGCTTGGCGCCCGAGCGTCTACCCCAAACGTACTTC. The chain carries TRBV5-1 and TRBJ2-5; D remains unclear. CDR1 SGHRS and CDR2 YFSETQ come from the germline V gene. The CDR3 spans 15 residues. Trimming shortened V by 0 bases and J by 13 bases, and 22 bases separated the two germline ends.

This chain uses TRBV27 with TRBJ1-1, with D possibly TRBD1 on 5 matching bases. In germline, CDR1 is MNHEY, CDR2 SMNVEV (reference sequence). Trimming left V 3 bases short and J 4 bases short, with 9 bases between. This CDR3 is 13 amino acids long. CDR3 in amino acids: CASSLGGPTEAFF. CDR3 bases: TGTGCCAGCAGTTTGGGGGGTCCCACTGAAGCTTTCTTT.

This clone was observed a single time. V usage is TRBV5-1 and J usage is TRBJ2-2, with a weak D call TRBD2 (6 bases). Germline CDR1 reads SGHRS; CDR2 reads YFSETQ. V was pared by 4 bases and J by 0 bases, with 16 bases between. The CDR3 length is 17 residues. In nucleotides, the CDR3 is TGCGCCAGCAGCCCCCGGGGAGGAGCGGCGAACACCGGGGAGCTGTTTTTT. It codes for CASSPRGGAANTGELFF.

V usage is TRBV20-1 and J usage is TRBJ2-1; 7 bases are a match to TRBD2. Per the germline V gene, CDR1 is DFQATT and CDR2 is SNEGSKA (reference sequence). The trim removed 3 bases at V and 4 bases at J, leaving 6 bases unmatched. The CDR3 covers 14 residues. Here the CDR3 DNA reads TGCAGTGCTAGTGGGGCTAGCGGTTACAATGAGCAGTTCTTC. Protein sequence: CSASGASGYNEQFF.

The chain combines TRBV19 with TRBJ2-1; a possible D gene is TRBD1 (6 bases). This CDR3 has 16 residues. The germline gives CDR1 LNHDA, CDR2 SQIVND (reference sequence). V shed 7 bases and J shed 2 bases, with 18 bases lying between them. In DNA, the CDR3 is TGTGCCAGTACCACGCAGAAGGACAGTCCCTACAATGAGCAGTTCTTC. Its translation: CASTTQKDSPYNEQFF.

V usage is TRBV12-3 or TRBV12-4 and J usage is TRBJ1-6; D is ambiguous. The V end lost 5 bases, the J end lost 9 bases, and 8 bases lay between the germline ends. The CDR3 is 12 amino acids. The CDR3: CASSTGISPLHF. In DNA form, the CDR3 reads TGTGCCAGCAGTACGGGGATTTCACCCCTCCACTTT.

The rearrangement joins TRBV9 to TRBJ2-2; 8 bases agree with TRBD2. This CDR3 is built from 15 residues. After removal of 2 bases from V and 4 bases from J, the junction contained 4 bases not matched to a gene. Germline lookup yields CDR1 SGDLS and CDR2 YYNGEE. The CDR3 DNA reads TGTGCCAGCAGCGTCTACGGGAGGGGCACCGGGGAGCTGTTTTTT. This gives the protein CASSVYGRGTGELFF.

V is TRBV27 and J is TRBJ2-7; tentatively, D is TRBD1 (5 bases). Germline V gene sequence: CDR1 MNHEY, CDR2 SMNVEV (reference sequence). Between the trimmed V and J ends, which lost 6 bases and 2 bases, there was a span of 14 bases. This CDR3 has 14 residues. CDR3 amino acids: CASRRGGRTYEQYF. CDR3 coding DNA: TGTGCCAGCAGAAGGGGCGGCCGCACCTACGAGCAGTACTTC.

The genes are TRBV5-1 and TRBJ2-3; D is unclear. The CDR3 is 11 residues long. The germline CDR1 and CDR2 sequences are SGHRS and YFSETQ. The V gene lost 7 bases and the J gene lost 1 base, with 4 bases spanning the gap. The CDR3 reads CASRGTDTQYF. DNA of the CDR3: TGCGCCAGCCGCGGCACAGATACGCAGTATTTT.